Shown below are 23 T cell receptor beta chains from a single sample sequenced in a study of T cell repertoires in cytomegalovirus infection. TCRdb reanalysed the reads using MiXCR and keeps one entry per CDR3 protein. The sample records around 290,000 distinct CDR3 sequences, about 26% being singletons. The sequencing input was PBMCs. The receptor source for this set is a human donor in good health (CMV status not recorded). Some clones in this sample may be carry-over from other donors' samples.

The chain carries TRBV20-1 and TRBJ2-1; 12 bases are a match to TRBD2. CDR1 and CDR2 from the germline V gene are DFQATT and SNEGSKA (reference sequence). The CDR3 runs to 15 residues. The trim removed 3 bases at V and 12 bases at J, leaving 12 bases unmatched. DNA of the CDR3: TGCAGTGCTAGTTTGACTAGCGGGAGCTTGGGGGGGCAGTTCTTC. This encodes CSASLTSGSLGGQFF.

This clonotype was seen many times. The rearrangement uses TRBV7-3 and TRBJ1-1; D may be TRBD1 (5 bases). The length of the CDR3 is 13 residues. Per the germline V gene, CDR1 is SGHTA and CDR2 is FQGTGA. V lost 5 bases and J lost 5, with 12 bases in between. CDR3 DNA sequence: TGTGCCAGCAGCCAAGACAGCAGGACTGAAGCTTTCTTT. This codes for CASSQDSRTEAFF.

The V and J genes are TRBV28 and TRBJ1-2; 7 bases match TRBD1. There are 14 residues in the CDR3. The germline V gene has CDR1 MDHEN and CDR2 SYDVKM. Unmatched junction bases numbered 16, after V lost 7 bases and J lost 11 bases. The CDR3 DNA reads TGTGCCAGCATCATGGACAGGCCGCCACGAGGGTACACCTTC. It codes for CASIMDRPPRGYTF.

The gene calls are TRBV29-1 and TRBJ2-3, with 8 bases fitting TRBD2. CDR1 is SQVTM and CDR2 is ANQGSEA in the germline V gene. This CDR3 is built from 14 residues. The V segment lost 5 bases and the J segment 5 bases; nucleotides outside the gene matches: 9. For the CDR3, the DNA is TGCAGCGTTAGCGCAGCGGGGGCGGGAGATACGCAGTATTTT. This codes for CSVSAAGAGDTQYF.

The table lists this clonotype with many counts. The rearrangement joins TRBV2 to TRBJ1-1; D is uncertain. The germline V and J ends were trimmed by 4 bases and 6 bases, with 3 bases remaining between them. The CDR3 contains 10 residues. Per the germline V gene, CDR1 is SNHLY and CDR2 is FYNNEI. CDR3 coding DNA: TGTGCCAGCAGTGCAGCTGAAGCTTTCTTT. It is translated as CASSAAEAFF.

This clonotype was counted between two and nine times. This chain links TRBV6-1 with TRBJ2-1; D perhaps matches TRBD1 (5 bases). The germline V gene has CDR1 MNHNS and CDR2 SASEGT. Trimming took 0 bases from V and 7 from J, leaving 7 bases between them. The CDR3 covers 13 residues. The CDR3 region is CASSEAQGNEQFF. The DNA for the CDR3 is TGTGCCAGCAGTGAAGCCCAGGGTAATGAGCAGTTCTTC.

This clonotype was observed a handful of times. The gene calls are TRBV11-2 and TRBJ2-1; D not resolved. The CDR3 length is 13 residues. Trimming left V 1 base short and J 3 bases short, with 4 bases between. CDR1 is SGHAT, CDR2 FQNNGV, per germline. The CDR3 here is CASSLGYYNEQFF. Here the CDR3 DNA reads TGTGCCAGCAGCTTAGGCTACTACAATGAGCAGTTCTTC.

The chain is built from TRBV27 and TRBJ2-3, with a possible D match to TRBD2 (6 bases). CDR1 is MNHEY and CDR2 is SMNVEV in the germline V gene (reference sequence). Deletions cut 2 bases from V and 4 bases from J, with 22 bases between. The CDR3 loop spans 18 amino acids. The CDR3 here is CASSLRGVIVMGADTQYF. The CDR3 region has the DNA TGTGCCAGCAGTTTACGCGGGGTCATTGTGATGGGGGCAGATACGCAGTATTTT.

This clonotype was found many times. The chain recombines TRBV28 with TRBJ2-7, with 9 bases lining up with TRBD2. After removal of 6 bases from V and 5 bases from J, the junction contained 8 bases not matched to a gene. CDR3 length: 14 residues. The germline CDR1 and CDR2 sequences are MDHEN and SYDVKM. DNA of the CDR3: TGTGCCAGCAGCCACAGCGGGAGGAGAAACGAGCAGTACTTC. Its protein is CASSHSGRRNEQYF.

This clonotype showed up many times. This rearrangement joins TRBV6-1 to TRBJ2-5; TRBD2 agrees at 9 bases. This CDR3 region has 17 residues. After removal of 4 bases from V and 6 bases from J, the junction contained 15 bases not matched to a gene. Germline V gives CDR1 MNHNS, CDR2 SASEGT. Written as DNA, the CDR3 is TGTGCCAGCAGTGGCCTGGAGGCGGGGGGGCGTCAAAAGACCCAGTACTTC. This encodes CASSGLEAGGRQKTQYF.

This clonotype was detected ten times or more. Written as DNA, the CDR3 is TGTGCCCTTGGGGACAGGGTATTTATCGAGCAGTACTTC. Its translation is CALGDRVFIEQYF. The V call is TRBV7-2, the J call TRBJ2-7; 9 bases are a match to TRBD1. The trim removed 11 bases at V and 6 bases at J, leaving 11 bases unmatched. The CDR3 runs to 13 residues. The germline V gene has CDR1 SGHTA and CDR2 FQGNSA.

This clonotype was seen repeatedly, ten times or more. The genes are TRBV7-2 and TRBJ2-7; D not certain. In germline, CDR1 is SGHTA, CDR2 FQGNSA. CDR3 length: 17 residues. Trimming took off 5 bases at V and 2 bases at J, with 22 bases between the two ends. The CDR3 nucleotides are TGTGCCAGCAGCCGACAAATTACAGACACTCACCCCTACGAGCAGTACTTC. It encodes CASSRQITDTHPYEQYF.

A word on this clonotype: Germline is not matched at one junction end, which may reflect a read error. The CDR3 DNA reads as TGTGCTAGTGGTTTGACCCCGGGGCCTGTCGTCCTATTC. Translated: CASGLTPGPVVLF. The rearrangement joins TRBV12-5 to TRBJ1-2, with a possible D match to TRBD1 (5 bases). This CDR3 has 13 amino acids. Germline V lookup: CDR1 LGHNT, CDR2 FRNRAP. The full variable domain, with the rest looked up from reference TRBV12-5 and TRBJ1-2, is DARVTQTPRHKVTEMGQEVTMRCQPILGHNTVFWYRQTMMQGLELLAYFRNRAPLDDSGMPKDRFSAEMPDATLATLKIQPSEPRDSAVYFCASGLTPGPVVLFGSGTRLTVV.

This sequence joins TRBV5-4 and TRBJ2-3; a possible D gene is TRBD1 (7 bases). The CDR3 length is 16 residues. The V and J ends lost 2 bases and 1 base respectively, with 14 bases between them. Germline lookup yields CDR1 SGHNT and CDR2 YYREEE (reference sequence). CDR3 amino acids: CASSFGGGSGTDTQYF. DNA of the CDR3: TGTGCCAGCAGCTTTGGAGGGGGCAGTGGCACAGATACGCAGTATTTT.

There are many counts of this clonotype. This chain joins TRBV12-3 or TRBV12-4 and TRBJ1-5; no clear D gene. Trimming cost V 3 bases and J 5 bases, with 11 bases left between them. The CDR3 totals 14 residues. CDR3 sequence reads: CASSLSPGYQPQHF. The DNA for the CDR3 is TGTGCCAGCAGTTTGTCCCCCGGTTATCAGCCCCAGCATTTT.

At least ten counts were recorded for this clonotype. The chain has TRBV7-8 and TRBJ2-1; 7 bases agree with TRBD2. Per the germline V gene, CDR1 is SGHVS and CDR2 is FQNEAQ. Trimming cost V 8 bases and J 1 base; bases outside gene matches: 5. CDR3 length: 14 residues. CDR3 protein: CASASGGSYNEQFF. CDR3 nucleotides: TGTGCCAGCGCCTCGGGGGGATCCTACAATGAGCAGTTCTTC.

At least ten counts were recorded for this clonotype. This chain connects TRBV7-2 to TRBJ2-5; 8 nucleotides align to TRBD1. This CDR3 has 14 amino acids. The V and J ends lost 5 bases and 7 bases, in that order; junction bases with no gene match: 9. CDR1 is SGHTA, CDR2 FQGNSA, per germline. In nucleotides, the CDR3 is TGTGCCAGCAGCCTGGACAGGGTTATTGGGACCCAGTACTTC. The encoded protein is CASSLDRVIGTQYF. The whole variable domain, remainder taken from reference TRBV7-2 and TRBJ2-5, is GAGVSQSPSNKVTEKGKDVELRCDPISGHTALYWYRQSLGQGLEFLIYFQGNSAPDKSGLPSDRFSAERTGGSVSTLTIQRTQQEDSAVYLCASSLDRVIGTQYFGPGTRLLVL.

This clonotype was observed a handful of times. The V call is TRBV12-3 or TRBV12-4, the J call TRBJ2-3; D is undetermined. V was trimmed by 4 bases and J by 10 bases, leaving 9 bases between them. The CDR3 extends over 11 amino acids. The CDR3 region has the DNA TGTGCCAGCAGTTCCCCCGCTTCGCAGTATTTT. This encodes CASSSPASQYF.

In this sample, this clonotype turned up a few times. This CDR3 is missing its conserved last phenylalanine or tryptophan, likely due to a read error. The limits of the CDR3 on the DNA are not certain, so only TCRdb's listed CDR3 is given. This chain connects TRBV10-3 to TRBJ2-3; the table names TRBD1, a call not compared with the DNA. With termini counted, the CDR3 has 13 amino acids. CDR1 is ENHRY, CDR2 SYGVKD, per germline. CDR3 protein: CAISEPGTGRVLL.

This clonotype was seen at least ten times. The chain carries TRBV7-9 and TRBJ2-7; D is perhaps TRBD2 (6 bases). Germline assignment: CDR1 SEHNR and CDR2 FQNEAQ (reference sequence). The CDR3 has 13 residues. V lost 5 bases and J lost 6, with 14 bases in between. The CDR3 is CASSRDSTTEQYF. The CDR3 DNA reads TGTGCCAGCAGCCGGGACTCCACAACCGAGCAGTACTTC. Drawing the rest from reference TRBV7-9 and TRBJ2-7, the complete variable domain is DTGVSQNPRHKITKRGQNVTFRCDPISEHNRLYWYRQTLGQGPEFLTYFQNEAQLEKSRLLSDRFSAERPKGSFSTLEIQRTEQGDSAMYLCASSRDSTTEQYFGPGTRLTVT.

Ten or more counts support this clonotype. The chain couples TRBV28 to TRBJ2-3; D is perhaps TRBD2 (6 bases). CDR3 length: 16 residues. The germline CDR1 and CDR2 sequences are MDHEN and SYDVKM. V was cut by 6 bases and J by 1 base, with 17 bases left in between. The CDR3 loop reads CASSVIRRGGTDTQYF. CDR3 coding DNA: TGTGCCAGCAGCGTTATCAGGAGGGGTGGCACAGATACGCAGTATTTT.

The chain combines TRBV7-2 with TRBJ2-7, with 9 bases aligning to TRBD2. J gave up 9 bases and V 8 bases, and 20 bases lay outside the gene matches. The germline V gene has CDR1 SGHTA and CDR2 FQGNSA. The CDR3 totals 16 residues. In nucleotides, the CDR3 is TGTGCCAGCGCCCAAGCGGTGGCGTTAGCGGGAGTTCGGCAGTACTTC. Translated, it gives CASAQAVALAGVRQYF.

The chain has TRBV7-2 and TRBJ2-3; D may be TRBD2 (6 bases). This CDR3 has 16 residues. The V and J ends lost 1 base and 2 bases respectively, with 13 bases between them. Germline V gene sequence: CDR1 SGHTA, CDR2 FQGNSA. CDR3 protein: CASSLGYGGVTDTQYF. The CDR3 nucleotides read TGTGCCAGCAGCTTAGGGTACGGGGGAGTCACAGATACGCAGTATTTT.